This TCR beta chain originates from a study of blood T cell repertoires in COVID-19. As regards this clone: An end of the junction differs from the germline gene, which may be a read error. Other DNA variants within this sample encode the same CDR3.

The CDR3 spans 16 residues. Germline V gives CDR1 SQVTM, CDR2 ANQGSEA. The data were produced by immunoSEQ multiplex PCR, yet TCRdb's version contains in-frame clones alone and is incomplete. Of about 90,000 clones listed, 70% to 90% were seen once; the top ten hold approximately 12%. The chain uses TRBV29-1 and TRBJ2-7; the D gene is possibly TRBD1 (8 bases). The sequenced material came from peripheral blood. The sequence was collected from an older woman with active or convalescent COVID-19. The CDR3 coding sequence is TGCAGTGTTGAAGATCTAAGCGGGACAGGCTTCCACGAGCAGTACTTC. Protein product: CSVEDLSGTGFHEQYF.